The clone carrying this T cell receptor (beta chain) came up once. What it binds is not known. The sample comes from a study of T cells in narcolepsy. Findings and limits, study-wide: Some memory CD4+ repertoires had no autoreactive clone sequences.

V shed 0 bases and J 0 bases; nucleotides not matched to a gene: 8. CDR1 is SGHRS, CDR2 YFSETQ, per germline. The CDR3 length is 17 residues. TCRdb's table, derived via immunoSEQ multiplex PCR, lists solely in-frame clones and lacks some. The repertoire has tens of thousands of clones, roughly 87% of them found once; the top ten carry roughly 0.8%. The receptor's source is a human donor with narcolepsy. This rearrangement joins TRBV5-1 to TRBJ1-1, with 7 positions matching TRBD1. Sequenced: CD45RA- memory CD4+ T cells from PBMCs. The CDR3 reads CASSLGKTGNLNTEAFF. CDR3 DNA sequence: TGCGCCAGCAGCTTGGGGAAGACAGGGAACCTGAACACTGAAGCTTTCTTT.